This T cell receptor (beta chain) was sequenced during a study of cytomegalovirus exposure and HLA in healthy donors. Vbeta (60) and Jbeta (13) primers were used in the PCR. Produced via immunoSEQ multiplex PCR; TCRdb's table is partial and in-frame only. The data hold under 40,000 clones, with about four fifths observed a single time. Germline loops: CDR1 SNHLY, CDR2 FYNNEI. The CDR3 spans 13 residues. Between the trimmed V and J ends, which lost 6 bases and 5 bases, there was a span of 13 bases. This clone was seen a single time. This receptor was identified in a woman aged 35 to 49 in good health and CMV-seronegative. The sample comprised PBMCs. The chain links TRBV2 to TRBJ1-1; D is uncertain. CDR3 residues: CASRDYIETEAFF. The DNA for the CDR3 is TGTGCCAGCAGGGACTACATAGAGACTGAAGCTTTCTTT.